This T cell receptor beta chain was sequenced during a study of T cells after somatic rescue of genetic block. This table comes from immunoSEQ multiplex PCR, and its TCRdb copy is limited to in-frame clones, with some not included. The table has roughly 65,000 clones, roughly 90% seen once; the top ten hold 2.9%. Trimming removed 4 bases at V and 10 bases at J, with 11 bases between. The CDR3 is 12 residues long. The germline V gene encodes CDR1 SEHNR and CDR2 FQNEAQ (reference sequence). This chain joins TRBV7-9 and TRBJ2-1; D uncertain. What was sequenced was peripheral blood mononuclear cells (PBMCs). This receptor was taken from a man aged 40-49 years. The DNA for the CDR3 is TGTGCCAGCAGCTCTGACTGGCGGGAGCAGTTCTTC. This translates into CASSSDWREQFF. The variable domain in full, with the rest retrieved from reference TRBV7-9 and TRBJ2-1, is DTGVSQNPRHKITKRGQNVTFRCDPISEHNRLYWYRQTLGQGPEFLTYFQNEAQLEKSRLLSDRFSAERPKGSFSTLEIQRTEQGDSAMYLCASSSDWREQFFGPGTRLTVL.